The text below deals with one TCR beta chain. Its antigen has not been determined. No base quality values were provided; no much bigger clone lies one nucleotide off. The trim is 1 base for V and 1 base for J, with a gap of 7 bases between the germline ends. CDR1 is given as GTSNPN and CDR2 as SVGIG, both from the germline V gene (reference sequence). The cysteine opens and the phenylalanine closes a CDR3 of 13 amino acids. Only CDR3 DNA is held: 39 bases, read in frame from base 1. Using the deep immunoSEQ assay, TCR CDR3 regions were amplified from genomic DNA by multiplex PCR. Extracted genomic DNA from each cell subset was distributed evenly across all wells of several immunoSEQ 96-well plates, and each plate was treated as a replicate. For sorted subsets, roughly 200 ng genomic DNA, equal to 25,000 to 35,000 T cell genomes, was loaded into each replicate PCR. Purified libraries were quantified with a Qubit 3.0 fluorometer, sized on a Bioanalyzer 2100, and re-quantified with the KAPA Library Quantification kit. Each immunoSEQ 96-well plate was sequenced on its own single-read 150-cycle Illumina NextSeq 550 flow cell. The paper's processing steps were these. Because the immunoSEQ output included only junctional sequences and no quality scores, the filtering could not be the same as the filtering used for full-length reads. To assign V/J genes and CDR3, sequences were annotated using PyIR, a Python wrapper for IgBLAST v1.9, with IMGT germline references. Any read was removed if the V/J assignment was weak (E-value above 1e-6), the CDR3 was missing, or the read contained stop codons, out-of-frame junctions, or ambiguous translated residues. V3J clonotypes were defined by identical inferred V gene, J gene, and CDR3 amino acid sequence. The percentage overlap between two repertoires was calculated by dividing the number of shared unique clonotypes by the size of the smaller repertoire. Richness of each repertoire was evaluated using RTK rarefaction, the Chao1 estimator, and Recon v2.1 estimates of unobserved clonotypes. Generation probabilities were computed with OLGA for all TCRbeta clonotypes obtained by the gDNA method from several donors. TCRdb re-hosts the immuneACCESS table, in-frame sequences only. Its copies lack some clones; in the studies checked, an unresolved V gene accounts for under half of them, and the cause for the rest is not known. From that table come the V and J calls and clone size; the DNA was used to work out D and trimming. Present in this sample are a few million clones, approximately 95% of which were seen just once. The biggest ten clones account for about 0.39% of the sample.

The donors were healthy, HIV-negative adults with no recently reported acute infections or vaccinations. Every donor was a Caucasian adult residing in Nashville, Tennessee, USA. CD4+ T cells were enriched through magnetic negative selection, after which naive cells were positively selected on CD45RA and the remaining negative fraction served as the memory subset. Blood was collected by leukapheresis, and PBMCs were isolated by Ficoll-Histopaque density gradient centrifugation and then cryopreserved in liquid nitrogen vapor phase. Purity and quantity of every magnetically sorted T cell population were checked by analytical flow cytometry. From each sorted fraction, genomic DNA was isolated and quantified by UV absorbance on a Nanodrop 2000c. The record originates from a study of shared clonotypes between healthy human individuals (dated by TCRdb to 2018 to 2020). Regarding the research as a whole: The cohort comprised a couple of women and a few men aged 18 to 49 years. For each donor, three plates each were used for CD4 naive and CD4 memory, two plates were used for CD8 naive, and one plate was used for CD8 memory. The study deeply sequenced blood TCR repertoires of five healthy adults to estimate repertoire size and the extent of clonotype sharing between individuals. Libraries were prepared and TCR repertoires were sequenced by different laboratories using diverse techniques, in order to increase sequencing depth and limit assay-specific biases. Each donor's leukapheresis produced roughly between roughly 0.85 and 9 billion PBMCs. Overall study results and their limits: Even with the large sequencing depth, rarefaction of the sorted-subset datasets indicated that sequencing was incomplete. Compared with non-shared clonotypes, the clonotypes found in all four sorted-subset donors had higher generation probabilities. Around 5.4% of naive CD4, more than 3% of naive CD8, roughly 2.4% of memory CD4, and 0.4% of memory CD8 clonotypes were shared across several donors. Pairwise subsampling indicated that sequencing depth was expected to affect the degree of clonotype sharing among donors. Sampling was restricted to blood, and TCR repertoires in tissue are likely to differ from TCR repertoires in blood. Estimated clonotype richness was generally larger for naive than for memory subsets. Because the study included only a small number of donors, the genetic and exposure-history diversity represented was limited.

This receptor was taken from a man between 18 and 35 years old in good health. Some clones in this sample may be carry-over from other donors' samples. The chain is made from TRBV30 and TRBJ2-5; confidence is insufficient to name the D gene. The sequencing input was naive CD4+ T cells from PBMCs. Sample cell subset or site, as interpreted from the label and publication: CD45RA+ positively selected. The CDR3 loop reads CAWSAQIQETQYF. The DNA reads TGTGCCTGGAGTGCGCAGATCCAAGAGACCCAGTACTTC.